This T cell receptor (beta chain) was obtained from a study of blood T cell repertoires in COVID-19. Study context: Sites across the United States, Italy and Spain contributed samples from acute and convalescent COVID-19. Nucleic acid was either cDNA or gDNA, and it came from T cells, B-cell-depleted T cells, or PBMCs.

Produced via immunoSEQ multiplex PCR; TCRdb's table is partial and in-frame only. The repertoire consists of tens of thousands of clones, with roughly 90% occurring once and the leading ten covering around a quarter. Trimming cost V 0 bases and J 4 bases; bases outside gene matches: 5. Germline-derived CDR1 and CDR2 are SGHTS and YDEGEE. This CDR3 is 15 amino acids long. As regards this clone: The sample carries other DNA sequences with the same CDR3.

The rearrangement joins TRBV5-8 to TRBJ2-5, with 8 nucleotides matching TRBD2. The source is a man aged 50-60 years with active or convalescent COVID-19. The specimen was peripheral blood. CDR3 in amino acids: CASSLAGLAGETQYF. As DNA, the CDR3 is TGTGCCAGCAGCTTGGCTGGGCTAGCGGGAGAGACCCAGTACTTC.